The 15 T cell receptor beta chains reported below all come from one sample, sequenced in a study of identical twins. Via MiXCR, TCRdb re-called the 5' RACE reads, giving one row per CDR3 protein. The sample consists of 690,000 or so distinct CDR3 sequences, roughly 8% of them appearing once. The sample also formed part of further work on yellow fever vaccine responses in identical twins.

The sequenced material came from PBMCs. The source of these receptors is a young woman in good health.

This clonotype was seen repeatedly, ten times or more. Mismatch with germline at one junction end may stem from a read error. The chain recombines TRBV3-1 with TRBJ2-7; possible D gene TRBD1, 5 bases. CDR3 length: 12 amino acids. Germline CDR1 LGHDT, CDR2 YNNKEL (reference sequence). CDR3 sequence reads: CASSQDSDEQYF. In DNA form, the CDR3 reads TGCGCCAGCAGCCAAGACAGCGACGAGCAGTACTTC.

This clonotype was seen repeatedly, ten times or more. The chain combines TRBV28 with TRBJ2-3; 12 bases map to TRBD2. Germline CDR1 reads MDHEN; CDR2 reads SYDVKM. The CDR3 extends over 17 amino acids. The trim removed 6 bases at V and 4 bases at J, leaving 11 bases unmatched. In DNA form, the CDR3 reads TGTGCCAGCAGCCCCTTCGGGAGACTAGCGGGAGCAGATACGCAGTATTTT. Amino acids: CASSPFGRLAGADTQYF.

This clonotype was detected a few times. CDR3 sequence reads: CASSQPRGAPRTDTQYF. The CDR3 coding sequence is TGTGCCAGCAGCCAGCCGAGGGGGGCCCCTAGAACAGATACGCAGTATTTT. The chain is built from TRBV7-6 and TRBJ2-3, with D tentatively TRBD1 or TRBD2 (6 bases each). Germline loops: CDR1 SGHVS, CDR2 FNYEAQ. The V and J ends lost 5 bases and 3 bases respectively, with 21 bases between them. CDR3 length: 17 residues.

The J gene is TRBJ2-7, the V gene TRBV6-1; weak D call: TRBD1 (6 bases). The CDR3 has 14 amino acids. Trimming left V 6 bases short and J 2 bases short, with 14 bases between. Germline V lookup: CDR1 MNHNS, CDR2 SASEGT. CDR3 region: CASRSGTPTYEQYF. The CDR3 region has the DNA TGTGCCAGCAGGTCCGGGACACCAACCTACGAGCAGTACTTC.

In its sample, this clonotype was seen a few times. V gene TRBV10-3 combines with J gene TRBJ2-7; 12 nucleotides line up with TRBD1. With V trimmed by 8 bases and J by 5 bases, 4 bases remained unmatched. The CDR3 loop spans 13 amino acids. The germline V gene encodes CDR1 ENHRY and CDR2 SYGVKD. The DNA of the CDR3 is TGTGCCATCCGAGGGACAGGGGGCGACGAGCAGTACTTC. It is translated as CAIRGTGGDEQYF.

This clonotype has just a few counts. This chain joins TRBV7-9 and TRBJ2-7; possible D gene TRBD2, 6 bases. Germline values: CDR1 SEHNR, CDR2 FQNEAQ (reference sequence). The CDR3 length is 14 residues. The V gene lost 3 bases and the J gene lost 3 bases, with 12 bases spanning the gap. The CDR3 DNA sequence: TGTGCCAGCAGCTTGGGACTCCAAAGCTACGAGCAGTACTTC. Its translation: CASSLGLQSYEQYF. The full variable domain, its missing parts supplied by reference TRBV7-9 and TRBJ2-7, is DTGVSQNPRHKITKRGQNVTFRCDPISEHNRLYWYRQTLGQGPEFLTYFQNEAQLEKSRLLSDRFSAERPKGSFSTLEIQRTEQGDSAMYLCASSLGLQSYEQYFGPGTRLTVT.

This clonotype has only one observation. The chain is built from TRBV20-1 and TRBJ2-1; 12 bases are a match to TRBD2. V dropped 1 base and J dropped 3; count of bases not matched to a gene: 7. In germline, CDR1 is DFQATT, CDR2 SNEGSKA (reference sequence). The CDR3 runs 17 residues. DNA of the CDR3: TGCAGTGCTAGAGGGAGACTAGCGGGAGAGTTCTACAATGAGCAGTTCTTC. It specifies CSARGRLAGEFYNEQFF.

The table lists this clonotype with many counts. V is TRBV12-3 or TRBV12-4 and J is TRBJ1-6, with TRBD1 identical over 10 bases. CDR3 length equals 15 residues. After removal of 4 bases from V and 7 bases from J, the junction contained 4 bases not matched to a gene. The CDR3 DNA follows: TGTGCCAGCAGTTCAAGACAGGGGGCCAATTCACCCCTCCACTTT. It is translated as CASSSRQGANSPLHF.

The V call is TRBV18, the J call TRBJ2-6; 8 bases agree with TRBD2. V was clipped by 2 bases and J by 1 base; unmatched bases: 7. The CDR3 has 18 residues. The germline CDR1 and CDR2 sequences are KGHSH and LQKENI. DNA of the CDR3: TGTGCCAGCTCACCAGTATCGGTAGCGGGATCTGGGGCCAACGTCCTGACTTTC. The encoded protein is CASSPVSVAGSGANVLTF.

This clonotype was counted ten times or more. This chain uses TRBV4-2 with TRBJ2-3; possibly TRBD2 for D (5 bases). CDR1 is LGHNA, CDR2 YNFKEQ, per germline. With 0 bases removed from V and 1 base from J, the gap between germline ends came to 11 bases. The CDR3 loop spans 16 amino acids. DNA for the CDR3: TGTGCCAGCAGCCAAGAGTGGCGGGCGGGCACAGATACGCAGTATTTT. This codes for CASSQEWRAGTDTQYF.

The table lists this clonotype with many counts. The V and J genes are TRBV7-2 and TRBJ1-1, with unresolved D. Per the germline V gene, CDR1 is SGHTA and CDR2 is FQGNSA. This CDR3 has 11 amino acids. Trimming left V 3 bases short and J 10 bases short, with 9 bases between. The CDR3 reads CASSFGQVAFF. In DNA, the CDR3 is TGTGCCAGCAGCTTCGGCCAGGTAGCTTTCTTT.

The rearrangement uses TRBV7-9 and TRBJ2-7, with D possibly matching TRBD2 (5 bases). The CDR3 loop spans 15 amino acids. Deletions cut 5 bases from V and 1 base from J, with 15 bases between. Germline values: CDR1 SEHNR, CDR2 FQNEAQ (reference sequence). The CDR3 DNA follows: TGTGCCAGCAGCACAAGCTTTCCGGGGTCCTACGAGCAGTACTTC. Residues: CASSTSFPGSYEQYF.

J is TRBJ2-5 and V is TRBV20-1; D is ambiguous. Germline CDR1 reads DFQATT; CDR2 reads SNEGSKA (reference sequence). CDR3 length equals 12 residues. V was clipped by 1 base and J by 4 bases, with 7 bases between them. The CDR3 loop is CSARGIGETQYF. CDR3 DNA sequence: TGCAGTGCTAGAGGGATTGGAGAGACCCAGTACTTC.

The CDR3 coding sequence is TGCGCCAGCAGCCAAGCTGCAGGGCCGCACGAGCAGTACTTC. It translates to CASSQAAGPHEQYF. The chain uses TRBV4-3 and TRBJ2-7; D is perhaps TRBD1 (5 bases). The CDR3 contains 14 residues. The germline CDR1 and CDR2 sequences are LGHNA and YSLEER. The V end lost 1 base, the J end lost 5 bases, and 12 bases lay between the germline ends.

This sequence joins TRBV7-2 and TRBJ2-7; 11 nucleotides match TRBD2. CDR1 SGHTA and CDR2 FQGNSA come from the germline V gene. The CDR3 runs to 16 residues. The J segment lost 1 base and the V segment lost 5 bases, leaving 7 bases of the junction unmatched. The chain's CDR3 is CASSHSTSGESYEQYF. CDR3 DNA sequence: TGTGCCAGCAGCCACTCGACTAGCGGGGAGTCCTACGAGCAGTACTTC.